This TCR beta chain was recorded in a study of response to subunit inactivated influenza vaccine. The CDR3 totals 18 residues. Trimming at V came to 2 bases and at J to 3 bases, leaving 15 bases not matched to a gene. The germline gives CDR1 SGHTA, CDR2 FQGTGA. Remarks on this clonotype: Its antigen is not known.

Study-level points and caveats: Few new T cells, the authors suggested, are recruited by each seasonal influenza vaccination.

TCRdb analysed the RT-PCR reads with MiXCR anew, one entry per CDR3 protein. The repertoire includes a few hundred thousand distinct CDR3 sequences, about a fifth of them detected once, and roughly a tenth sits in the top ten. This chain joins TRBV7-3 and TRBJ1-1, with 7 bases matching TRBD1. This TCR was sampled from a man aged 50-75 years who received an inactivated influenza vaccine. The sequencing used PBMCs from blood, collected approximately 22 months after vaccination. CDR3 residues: CASSLLLWDSPRDTEAFF. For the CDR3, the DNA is TGTGCCAGCAGCTTACTACTGTGGGACAGTCCGAGGGACACTGAAGCTTTCTTT.